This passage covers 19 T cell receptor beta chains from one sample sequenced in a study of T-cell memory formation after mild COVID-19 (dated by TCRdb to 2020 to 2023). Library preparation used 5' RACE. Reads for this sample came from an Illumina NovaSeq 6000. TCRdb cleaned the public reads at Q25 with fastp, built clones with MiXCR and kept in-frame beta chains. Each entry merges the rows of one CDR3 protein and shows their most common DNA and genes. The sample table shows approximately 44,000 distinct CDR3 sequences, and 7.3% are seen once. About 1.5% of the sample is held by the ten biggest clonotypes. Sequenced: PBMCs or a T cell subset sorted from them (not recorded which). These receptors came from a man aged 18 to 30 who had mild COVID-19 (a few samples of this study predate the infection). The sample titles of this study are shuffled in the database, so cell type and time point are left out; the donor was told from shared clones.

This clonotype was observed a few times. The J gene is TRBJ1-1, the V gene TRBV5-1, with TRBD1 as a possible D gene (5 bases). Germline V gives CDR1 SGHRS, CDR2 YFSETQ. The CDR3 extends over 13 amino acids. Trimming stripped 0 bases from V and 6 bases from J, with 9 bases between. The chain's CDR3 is CASSLAREAEAFF. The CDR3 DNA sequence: TGCGCCAGCAGCTTGGCCAGGGAGGCTGAAGCTTTCTTT.

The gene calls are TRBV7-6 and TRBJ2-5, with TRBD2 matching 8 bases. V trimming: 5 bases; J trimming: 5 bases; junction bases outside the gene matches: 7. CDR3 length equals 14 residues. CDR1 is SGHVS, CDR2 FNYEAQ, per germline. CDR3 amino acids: CASSRSGGGETQYF. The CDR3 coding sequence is TGTGCCAGCAGCCGAAGCGGGGGTGGGGAGACCCAGTACTTC.

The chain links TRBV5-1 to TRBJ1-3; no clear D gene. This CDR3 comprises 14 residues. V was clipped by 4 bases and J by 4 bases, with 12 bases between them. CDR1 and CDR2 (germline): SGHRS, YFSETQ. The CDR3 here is CASSPSWAGNTIYF. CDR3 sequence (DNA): TGCGCCAGCAGCCCCTCCTGGGCAGGAAACACCATATATTTT.

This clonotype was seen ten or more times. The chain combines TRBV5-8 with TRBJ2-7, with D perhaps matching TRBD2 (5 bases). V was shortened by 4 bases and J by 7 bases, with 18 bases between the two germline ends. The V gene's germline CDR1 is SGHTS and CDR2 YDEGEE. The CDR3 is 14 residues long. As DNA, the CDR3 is TGTGCCAGCAGCCCTGGCGGGTTGGGTCGGGAGCAGTACGTC. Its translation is CASSPGGLGREQYV.

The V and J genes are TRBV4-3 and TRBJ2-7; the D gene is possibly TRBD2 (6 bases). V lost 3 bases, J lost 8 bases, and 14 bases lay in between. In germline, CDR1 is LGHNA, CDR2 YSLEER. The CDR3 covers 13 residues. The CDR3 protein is CASSQEGRNKQYF. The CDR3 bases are TGCGCCAGCAGCCAGGAGGGGAGGAACAAGCAGTACTTC.

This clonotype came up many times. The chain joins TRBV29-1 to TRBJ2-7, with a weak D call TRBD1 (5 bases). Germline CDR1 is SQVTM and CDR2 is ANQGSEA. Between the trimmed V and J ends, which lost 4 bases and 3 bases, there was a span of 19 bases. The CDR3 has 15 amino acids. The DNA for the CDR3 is TGCAGCGTTGGGTTTGGGGCCGCGGTCGTCTACGAGCAGTACTTC. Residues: CSVGFGAAVVYEQYF.

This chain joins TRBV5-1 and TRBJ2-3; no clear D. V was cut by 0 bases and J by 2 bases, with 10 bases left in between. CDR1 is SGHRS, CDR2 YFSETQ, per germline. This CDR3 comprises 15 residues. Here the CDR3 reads CASSLDPGTTDTQYF. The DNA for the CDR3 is TGCGCCAGCAGCTTGGATCCCGGTACCACAGATACGCAGTATTTT.

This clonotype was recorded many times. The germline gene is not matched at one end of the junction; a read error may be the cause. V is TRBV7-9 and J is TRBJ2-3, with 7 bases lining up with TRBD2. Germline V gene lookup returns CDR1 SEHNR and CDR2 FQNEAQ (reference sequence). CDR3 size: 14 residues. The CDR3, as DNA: TGTGCCAGCAGCCTAGCGGAGAGCACAGATACGCAGTATTTT. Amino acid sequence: CASSLAESTDTQYF.

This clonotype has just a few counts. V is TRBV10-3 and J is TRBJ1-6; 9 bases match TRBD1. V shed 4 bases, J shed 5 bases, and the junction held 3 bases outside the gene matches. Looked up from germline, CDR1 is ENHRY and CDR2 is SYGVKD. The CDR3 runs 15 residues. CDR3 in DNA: TGTGCCATCAGTGTGGGACAGGGTAATAATTCACCCCTCCACTTT. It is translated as CAISVGQGNNSPLHF.

This chain's CDR3 is CASSLGPGTGFQETQYF. The CDR3 DNA follows: TGTGCCAGCAGCTTGGGGCCCGGGACAGGGTTTCAAGAGACCCAGTACTTC. V and J are TRBV5-5 and TRBJ2-5; TRBD1 matches 9 bases. This CDR3 comprises 17 residues. V was pared by 0 bases and J by 2 bases, with 8 bases of the junction left unmatched. The V gene's germline CDR1 is SGHKS and CDR2 YYEKEE (reference sequence).

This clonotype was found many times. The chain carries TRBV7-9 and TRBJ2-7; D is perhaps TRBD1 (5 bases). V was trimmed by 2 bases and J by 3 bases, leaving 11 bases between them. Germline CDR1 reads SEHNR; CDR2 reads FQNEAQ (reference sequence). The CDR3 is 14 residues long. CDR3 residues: CASSLYPGNYEQYF. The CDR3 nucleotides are TGTGCCAGCAGCTTATACCCAGGGAACTACGAGCAGTACTTC.

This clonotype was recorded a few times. For the CDR3, the DNA is TGTGCCAGCAGTGGCGGGACCCAGGGCTACACCTTC. This translates into CASSGGTQGYTF. The chain carries TRBV12-3 or TRBV12-4 and TRBJ1-2; TRBD1 might be the D (5 bases). CDR3 length equals 12 residues. Trimming stripped 5 bases from V and 8 bases from J, with 12 bases between.

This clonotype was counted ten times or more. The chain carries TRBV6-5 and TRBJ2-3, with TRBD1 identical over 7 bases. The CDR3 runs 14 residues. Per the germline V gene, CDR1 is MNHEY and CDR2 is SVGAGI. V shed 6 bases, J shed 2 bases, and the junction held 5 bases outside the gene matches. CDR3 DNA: TGTGCCAGCAGACGGGACAGCCTCACAGATACGCAGTATTTT. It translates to CASRRDSLTDTQYF.

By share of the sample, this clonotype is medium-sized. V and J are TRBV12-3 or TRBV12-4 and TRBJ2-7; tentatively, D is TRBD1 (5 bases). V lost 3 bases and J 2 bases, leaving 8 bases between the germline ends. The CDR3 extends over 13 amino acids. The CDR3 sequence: CASSFWTPYEQYF. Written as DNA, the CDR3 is TGTGCCAGCAGTTTTTGGACACCCTACGAGCAGTACTTC.

The CDR3 reads CASSSYQDRTTGELFF. Here the CDR3 DNA reads TGTGCCAGCTCATCCTACCAAGACAGGACCACCGGGGAGCTGTTTTTT. This rearrangement joins TRBV18 to TRBJ2-2, with a possible D match to TRBD1 (6 bases). The CDR3 has 16 residues. Trimming left V 5 bases short and J 4 bases short, with 17 bases between. Germline V gives CDR1 KGHSH, CDR2 LQKENI.

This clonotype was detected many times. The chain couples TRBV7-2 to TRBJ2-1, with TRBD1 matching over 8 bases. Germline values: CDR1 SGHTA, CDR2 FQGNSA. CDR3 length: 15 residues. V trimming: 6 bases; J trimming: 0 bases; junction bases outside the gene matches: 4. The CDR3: CASRRGQDSYNEQFF. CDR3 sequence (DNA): TGTGCCAGCAGAAGGGGACAGGACTCCTACAATGAGCAGTTCTTC. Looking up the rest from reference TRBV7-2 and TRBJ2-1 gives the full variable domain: GAGVSQSPSNKVTEKGKDVELRCDPISGHTALYWYRQSLGQGLEFLIYFQGNSAPDKSGLPSDRFSAERTGGSVSTLTIQRTQQEDSAVYLCASRRGQDSYNEQFFGPGTRLTVL.

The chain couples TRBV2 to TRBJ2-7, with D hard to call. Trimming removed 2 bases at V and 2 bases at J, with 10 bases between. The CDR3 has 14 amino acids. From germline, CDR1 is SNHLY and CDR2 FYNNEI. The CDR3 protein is CASSERTETYEQYF. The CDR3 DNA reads TGTGCCAGCAGTGAACGGACGGAGACCTACGAGCAGTACTTC.

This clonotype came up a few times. In DNA form, the CDR3 reads TGCGCCAGCAGCCAGACTGACAGGGACCAGCCCCAGCATTTT. Translated, it gives CASSQTDRDQPQHF. V gene TRBV4-3 combines with J gene TRBJ1-5; 7 bases map to TRBD1. V lost 3 bases and J lost 7; bases outside the gene matches: 6. The CDR3 has 14 amino acids. Per the germline V gene, CDR1 is LGHNA and CDR2 is YSLEER.

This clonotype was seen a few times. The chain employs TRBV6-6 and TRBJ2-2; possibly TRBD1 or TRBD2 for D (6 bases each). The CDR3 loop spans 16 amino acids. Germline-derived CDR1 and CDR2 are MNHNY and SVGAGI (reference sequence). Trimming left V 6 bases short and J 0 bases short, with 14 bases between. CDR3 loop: CASRGVGGANTGELFF. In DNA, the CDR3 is TGTGCCAGCAGGGGCGTGGGGGGCGCGAACACCGGGGAGCTGTTTTTT.